The clone carrying this T cell receptor (beta chain) was seen a single time. These data belong to a study of blood T cell repertoires in COVID-19. Study-level background: PBMCs, B-cell-depleted T cells, or T cells provided the cDNA or gDNA that made up the material.

CDR1 is SGDLS, CDR2 YYNGEE, per germline. The V and J ends lost 4 bases and 3 bases, in that order; junction bases with no gene match: 7. CDR3 size: 15 residues. Original methodology: Amplifying reference gene primers gave estimates of nucleated cell counts. Repertoires were generated with immunoSEQ multiplex PCR, while TCRdb's copy carries only in-frame clones and drops some. V and J calls and clone size are as listed in that table; D and trimming were resolved from the DNA. Of about 66,000 clones listed, over 80% are singletons. The chain carries TRBV9 and TRBJ2-7, with 10 bases aligning to TRBD2. The sequence was obtained from a human donor in a cohort sampled during active COVID-19. Sequencing used peripheral blood. The CDR3 sequence is CASSPGLAASYEQYF. In DNA form, the CDR3 reads TGTGCCAGCAGCCCCGGACTAGCGGCAAGCTACGAGCAGTACTTC.